Presented here are 14 T cell receptor beta chains from one specimen sequenced in a study of cytomegalovirus exposure and HLA in healthy donors. PCR employed 60 Vbeta and 13 Jbeta primers. Only in-frame clones appear in the TCRdb table, and some are missing; sequencing was by immunoSEQ multiplex PCR. The sample has 240,000 or so clones; about 81% are singletons. The sequenced sample consisted of PBMCs. The receptors stem from a woman aged 55-75 years in good health and CMV-seropositive.

The chain carries TRBV7-9 and TRBJ2-7; the D gene is possibly TRBD1 (6 bases). CDR1 and CDR2 from the germline V gene are SEHNR and FQNEAQ (reference sequence). The V gene lost 5 bases and the J gene lost 2 bases, with 19 bases spanning the gap. CDR3 size: 16 residues. The CDR3 DNA follows: TGTGCCAGCAGCCGAGGGGCGACAGGACTCACCTACGAGCAGTACTTC. Amino acids: CASSRGATGLTYEQYF.

This rearrangement joins TRBV19 to TRBJ2-7; 8 bases agree with TRBD1. Germline V gives CDR1 LNHDA, CDR2 SQIVND (reference sequence). The junction had 4 bases not matched to a gene; V was cut back by 4 bases and J by 2 bases. There are 14 residues in the CDR3. The CDR3 sequence: CASSTKQGAYEQYF. The CDR3 DNA follows: TGTGCCAGTAGTACGAAACAGGGGGCCTACGAGCAGTACTTC.

The gene calls are TRBV11-2 and TRBJ2-5, with D maybe TRBD2 (6 bases). Germline CDR1 is SGHAT and CDR2 is FQNNGV. The CDR3 has 14 amino acids. Trimming shortened V by 7 bases and J by 4 bases, and 16 bases separated the two germline ends. This chain's CDR3 is CASTPRTGRETQYF. Written as DNA, the CDR3 is TGTGCCAGCACCCCCCGGACCGGGAGAGAGACCCAGTACTTC.

Only a few counts were recorded for this clone. The chain is built from TRBV7-3 and TRBJ2-5, with D possibly being TRBD2 (5 bases). Trimming took 0 bases from V and 5 from J, leaving 13 bases between them. This CDR3 spans 15 amino acids. Per germline, CDR1 SGHTA and CDR2 FQGTGA. CDR3 sequence (DNA): TGTGCCAGCAGCTTAACCCCAGCCCCGGGGGAGACCCAGTACTTC. This codes for CASSLTPAPGETQYF.

This clone was recorded a few times. V and J are TRBV18 and TRBJ1-2; no clear D gene. Germline CDR1 reads KGHSH; CDR2 reads LQKENI. The CDR3 totals 14 residues. V lost 2 bases to trimming and J lost 6 bases, with 13 bases between them. Here the CDR3 DNA reads TGTGCCAGCTCACCAAAACCCCGGGGAAATGGCTACACCTTC. This codes for CASSPKPRGNGYTF.

This sequence joins TRBV7-9 and TRBJ1-1, with D tentatively TRBD1 (6 bases). Trimming took 0 bases from V and 2 from J, leaving 10 bases between them. CDR1 and CDR2 from the germline V gene are SEHNR and FQNEAQ (reference sequence). CDR3 length: 15 residues. In nucleotides, the CDR3 is TGTGCCAGCAGCTTAGCTTGGACAGATAACACTGAAGCTTTCTTT. Translating it yields CASSLAWTDNTEAFF.

This rearrangement joins TRBV7-9 to TRBJ2-7; D may be TRBD2 (5 bases). CDR1 and CDR2 (germline): SEHNR, FQNEAQ (reference sequence). The CDR3 is made up of 11 amino acids. The ends were cut back, 7 bases at V and 7 bases at J, with 11 bases in the middle. In nucleotides, the CDR3 is TGTGCCAGCACCGGGGTGGGTGAGCAGTACTTC. Residues: CASTGVGEQYF.

The chain combines TRBV7-2 with TRBJ1-2; D not certain. CDR1 SGHTA and CDR2 FQGNSA come from the germline V gene. CDR3 length: 14 residues. Trimming removed 0 bases from V and 2 bases from J, with 7 bases in between. Written as DNA, the CDR3 is TGTGCCAGCAGCTTAGCGCTGCAGAACTATGGCTACACCTTC. Its translation: CASSLALQNYGYTF.

This chain connects TRBV4-1 to TRBJ2-1; TRBD1 matches 9 bases. There are 18 residues in the CDR3. The ends lost 0 bases at V and 3 bases at J; junction bases unmatched: 9. CDR1 is MGHRA, CDR2 YSYEKL, per germline. In nucleotides, the CDR3 is TGCGCCAGCAGCCAAGATCGGGTGGGGACAGGGAACTACAATGAGCAGTTCTTC. This sequence encodes CASSQDRVGTGNYNEQFF.

This clone was seen a few times. This chain joins TRBV30 and TRBJ2-5; a weak D match, TRBD2 (5 bases). The tail of the sequence fits TRBJ2-7 better, so the J call may be wrong. Germline V gene sequence: CDR1 GTSNPN, CDR2 SVGIG (reference sequence). The CDR3 is 11 amino acids. This CDR3 is CARGSSYEQYF. The CDR3 DNA sequence: TGTGCCCGCGGGTCTTCCTACGAGCAGTACTTC.

Regarding this clone: The same CDR3 also results from other DNA sequences found in this sample. V usage is TRBV10-3 and J usage is TRBJ2-1; D remains ambiguous. The V gene lost 5 bases and the J gene lost 5 bases, with 7 bases spanning the gap. CDR1 is ENHRY, CDR2 SYGVKD, per germline. This CDR3 is built from 12 residues. CDR3: CAISFRDNEQFF. CDR3 DNA sequence: TGTGCCATCAGTTTCCGGGACAATGAGCAGTTCTTC.

The V and J genes are TRBV7-9 and TRBJ2-1; the D gene is possibly TRBD2 (7 bases). CDR1 is SEHNR and CDR2 is FQNEAQ in the germline V gene (reference sequence). The CDR3 loop spans 13 amino acids. The V gene lost 5 bases and the J gene lost 7 bases, with 12 bases spanning the gap. The CDR3 loop reads CASSRGGANEQFF. CDR3 in DNA: TGTGCCAGCAGCCGAGGGGGGGCAAATGAGCAGTTCTTC.

CDR3 protein: CASSFIGSEQYF. In DNA form, the CDR3 reads TGTGCCAGCAGCTTCATAGGGAGCGAGCAGTACTTC. The rearrangement joins TRBV5-5 to TRBJ2-7; tentatively, D is TRBD2 (5 bases). The V gene's germline CDR1 is SGHKS and CDR2 YYEKEE (reference sequence). The CDR3 spans 12 residues. Trimming cost V 2 bases and J 6 bases, with 9 bases left between them.

The chain couples TRBV27 to TRBJ2-2; 7 bases align to TRBD2. CDR3 length: 14 amino acids. Germline values: CDR1 MNHEY, CDR2 SMNVEV (reference sequence). V shed 10 bases and J 6 bases; nucleotides not matched to a gene: 11. For the CDR3, the DNA is TGTGCCACCTGCTCGCTTGGACTAGCCGGGGAGCTGTTTTTT. It codes for CATCSLGLAGELFF.